This T cell receptor (beta chain) stems from a study of beta chain bispecific antibodies for T cell cancers listed by TCRdb under 2021. Study-wide context: Healthy donor T cells were cocultured with T cell leukemia lines and bispecific antibodies, then TRBV sequencing of surviving cells measured the depletion of each TRBV family. Jurkat cells expressed surface TRBV12 (TRBV12-3), and HPB-ALL cells expressed surface TRBV5-5. On the study overall, not on this receptor specifically: Each sequenced sample mixed leukemia cell line cells with normal T cells, and most targeted TRBV signal came from the leukemia cells rather than normal T cells. Compared with anti-CD19, anti-TRBV12 exposure reduced the TRBV12-3 share of total TRBV signal by over 97%; TRBV12-4 fell 35% to 45%, not significantly. Apart from the targeted and closely related genes, all other TRBV family members appeared to be unaffected by the TRBV-directed bispecific antibodies. Cross-reactivity of the anti-TRBV5-5 antibody with TRBV5-6 was attributed to high sequence similarity between the two genes.

Libraries incorporated unique molecular identifier barcodes, which were used to quantify clonotypes. Qiagen AllPrep DNA/RNA Micro kits were used to isolate total RNA, and an Agilent TapeStation was used to check RNA quality. TCR beta libraries were constructed by 5' RACE, in which cDNA synthesis was followed by two PCR steps with TCR beta constant-region gene-specific primers. Sequencing of the TCR beta libraries was done on an Illumina MiSeq platform. As for the original processing: MIGEC, MiXCR and VDJtools were used to process the reads. Clonotype frequency was computed as the clonotype's share of unique molecular identifiers among all unique molecular identifiers in the sample. Nonfunctional TRBV genes listed as pseudogenes or open reading frames in IMGT, such as TRBV1, TRBV12-1 and TRBV21, were excluded. TCRdb trimmed the raw reads at Q25, called clones with MiXCR and kept productive beta chains. Duplicate CDR3 protein sequences are folded into a single record with the most common DNA and genes. TCRdb, not the original authors, processed these V and J calls. The sample profile shows 20,000 to 25,000 distinct CDR3 sequences; more than 2% of them were found once. Jointly, the top ten make up about 4.9% of the sample.

From a lookup of the germline V gene, CDR1 and CDR2 are SNHLY and FYNNEI. V drops 4 bases and J drops 1 base, leaving 11 bases in between. The CDR3 measures 14 amino acids from cysteine to phenylalanine. Left in the record is the CDR3 DNA by itself, 42 bases read in frame from the first base. Taken with the paper, the label for treatment or condition translates to: alpha-V12: anti-TRBV12 scFv linked to anti-CD3 scFv. T cells were expanded from blood mononuclear cells for 3 to 4 days with either the anti-CD3 antibody OKT3 or CD3/CD28 Dynabeads. The anti-TRBV12 bispecific sample came from a coculture of Jurkat leukemia cells with normal T cells, compared against an anti-CD19 bispecific control coculture. The culture conditions for expanded T cells were RPMI 1640 plus 10% fetal bovine serum, recombinant human IL-2 (approximately 100 IU/ml) and IL-7 (5 ng/ml). For cocultures, roughly 50,000 normal T cells were combined with roughly 50,000 target cells and bispecific antibody in approximately 110 ul and incubated for 15 to 20 hours at 37 degrees C. Every bispecific antibody was made of two single-chain variable fragments, expressed in a single-chain diabody format carrying a His tag. Effector T cells were obtained from healthy human donors, and peripheral blood mononuclear cells were isolated from leukapheresis samples by Ficoll density gradient centrifugation.

This clonotype is regarded as medium-sized (0.01 to 0.1%). The antigen this receptor binds is unknown. Base qualities are not provided; no much larger clone lies one nucleotide away. The chain uses TRBV2 and TRBJ2-7; perhaps TRBD2 is the D gene, with 5 bases matching. Sequenced here: healthy donor T cells cultured with leukemia cells, sampled from a culture containing a bispecific antibody targeting TCR Vbeta12. This sequence was found in a human donor in good health. Some clones in this sample may be carry-over from other donors' samples. Read as DNA, the sequence is TGTGCCAGCAGTGTATGGCCGGGATCCTACGAGCAGTACTTC. This translates into CASSVWPGSYEQYF.